A single sample is the source of the 4 T cell receptor beta chains below, sequenced in a study of blood T cell repertoires in COVID-19. Assay: immunoSEQ multiplex PCR; the TCRdb copy retains only in-frame clones and omits some. The sample yields around 50,000 clones, 70% to 90% seen once. Sequenced material: peripheral blood. These receptors were obtained from a man aged 55 to 70 with acute or convalescent COVID-19.

This clone occurred once. The V call is TRBV27, the J call TRBJ1-1; 7 nucleotides align to TRBD1. CDR3 length equals 15 residues. After removal of 5 bases from V and 0 bases from J, the junction contained 6 bases not matched to a gene. Germline CDR1 and CDR2: MNHEY and SMNVEV (reference sequence). The CDR3 region has the DNA TGTGCCAGCAGTCTAAAGACAGGGATGAACACTGAAGCTTTCTTT. Amino acid sequence: CASSLKTGMNTEAFF.

V is TRBV13 and J is TRBJ1-3; D is perhaps TRBD1 (5 bases). CDR1 is PRHDT and CDR2 is FYEKMQ in the germline V gene (reference sequence). Trimming cost V 3 bases and J 8 bases, with 11 bases left between them. The CDR3 runs 13 residues. CDR3 region: CASSFRQRDTIYF. Here the CDR3 DNA reads TGTGCCAGCAGCTTCAGACAGAGAGACACCATATATTTT.

The chain is built from TRBV6-5 and TRBJ2-5; 7 bases match TRBD2. Germline values: CDR1 MNHEY, CDR2 SVGAGI. CDR3 length: 16 amino acids. Losses at the gene ends were 0 bases for V and 9 bases for J; bases not matched to a gene: 13. The CDR3 sequence is CASSYSIQGGMRAQYF. For the CDR3, the DNA is TGTGCCAGCAGTTACTCGATCCAGGGAGGGATGCGGGCCCAGTACTTC.

This clone was counted only a few times. V and J are TRBV18 and TRBJ1-2; 8 bases are a match to TRBD1. Germline-derived CDR1 and CDR2 are KGHSH and LQKENI. This CDR3 is 15 amino acids long. Unmatched junction bases numbered 5, after V lost 3 bases and J lost 2 bases. CDR3 bases: TGTGCCAGCTCACCGATGACAGGGGCCAACTATGGCTACACCTTC. Its protein is CASSPMTGANYGYTF.